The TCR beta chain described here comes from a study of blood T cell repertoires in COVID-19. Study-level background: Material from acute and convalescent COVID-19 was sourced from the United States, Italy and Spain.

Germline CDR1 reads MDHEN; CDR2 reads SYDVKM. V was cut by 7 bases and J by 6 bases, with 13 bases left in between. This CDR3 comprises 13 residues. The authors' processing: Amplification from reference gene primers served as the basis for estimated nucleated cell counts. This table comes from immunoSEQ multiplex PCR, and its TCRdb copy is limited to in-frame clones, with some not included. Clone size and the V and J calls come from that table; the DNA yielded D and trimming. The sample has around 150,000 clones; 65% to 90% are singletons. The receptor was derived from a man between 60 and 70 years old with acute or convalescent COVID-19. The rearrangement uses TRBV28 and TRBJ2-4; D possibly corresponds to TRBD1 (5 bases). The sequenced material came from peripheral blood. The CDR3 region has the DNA TGTGCCAGCACCATCCAGGGTGGAAACATTCAGTACTTC. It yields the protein CASTIQGGNIQYF.